This T cell receptor beta chain was identified in a study of monozygotic twins with inflammatory bowel disease. In regard to this clonotype: Antigen: not known.

Whole-study results and caveats: No separation of different T cell subtypes was possible.

TCRdb re-called the 5' RACE reads and gives one entry per CDR3 protein, without DNA. The table counts some 170,000 distinct CDR3 sequences; about 8% lies in the top ten. Germline assignment: CDR1 MGHDK and CDR2 SYGVNS. The CDR3 extends over 12 amino acids. The chain employs TRBV25-1 and TRBJ1-4. The sequence derives from a human donor with ulcerative colitis or Crohn's disease, or a healthy co-twin of an affected twin (not recorded which). What was sequenced was blood. The CDR3: CASSEYGRKLFF.